This TCR beta chain is from a study of tumor and adjacent non-tumor tissue in lung cancer (dated by TCRdb to the late 2010s). In the study overall: The cohort included about eleven adenocarcinoma, 2 squamous cell carcinoma and 1 small cell lung cancer patients. Among the approximately 15 patients, ages ranged from roughly 30 to 76 years, approximately 10 were men and 5 were women, and disease was TNM stage I to III. Bulk TCRbeta repertoires were compared between lung tumor tissue and matched distant non-tumor lung tissue obtained from more than 12 lung cancer patients. Sequencing produced roughly 130 million productive TCRbeta reads in total, an average of approximately 4 million reads per sample. TCRbeta CDR3 sequencing was performed on approximately 30 paired specimens, with one tumor sample and one normal lung sample collected per patient. On the study overall, not on this receptor specifically: Younger patients had significantly higher TCR diversity, and higher tumor TCR diversity was associated with shorter overall and disease-free survival. A significantly larger cumulative share of the repertoire was made up by the top 100 clones in normal lung than in tumor tissue. Tumor tissue showed significantly greater TCR diversity (inverse Simpson) than normal lung tissue (roughly 430 vs 170, P = 0.0075, Mann-Whitney U test). The sequencing platform is not named in the methods, and unique molecular identifiers are not mentioned. The cohort had only approximately 15 patients, and the authors noted that larger samples and more detailed clinical data are needed. Because peripheral blood was not sequenced, the blood TCRbeta repertoires of the lung cancer patients in the study went unexamined.

To prepare the library, multiplex PCR was applied. The instrument given in TCRdb is Illumina HiSeq 2500. TCRbeta libraries were constructed through three rounds of nested PCR with primers (Table S4) according to protocols adapted from ARM-PCR. Before sequencing, PCR products of 200-500 bp were excised from the gel and purified with the QIAquick gel extraction kit. The paper's processing steps were these. Trimmomatic was used to clean the reads, FLASH merged the cleaned reads into complete CDR3 sequences, and MiTCR assigned the sequences to V(D)J germline segments. VDJtools was used to compute clonal diversity as the inverse Simpson's index. In-frame sequences lacking a premature stop codon were counted as productive reads. TCRdb itself trimmed the public reads at Q25 with fastp, ran MiXCR and retained productive beta chains. Rows matching on CDR3 protein sequence are summarized as one entry with the most common DNA and genes. These V and J calls are TCRdb output, not the study's own analysis. Recorded for this sample are 55,000 to 65,000 distinct CDR3 sequences; more than 55% of them occurred a single time. About 32% of the sample is held by the ten biggest clonotypes.

A note on this clonotype: It lacks a known antigen. The sample holds no much larger clone one base away, and base qualities are not on file.

Taken from the germline V gene, the CDR1 and CDR2 loops are SQVTM and ANQGSEA. The CDR3, cysteine through phenylalanine, is 14 amino acids long. Only the CDR3 DNA is retained, 42 bases long and in frame from the first base. RNA was isolated from bulk unsorted tissue, and RNA quality was assessed with a NanoDrop ND-1000 and an Agilent 2100. The normal lung samples consisted of distant non-tumor tissue collected more than 3 cm from the tumor edge. All donors had newly diagnosed lung cancer, had not received prior chemotherapy, and were admitted for thoracic surgery in China between August and November 2014. Patients who had received previous radiotherapy or chemotherapy, or who had another concurrent cancer, were excluded from the study. Pieces of surgical tissue measuring about 1-2.2 cm3 were kept in RNAlater solution and stored at -80 degrees C until use.

Source material: distant non-tumor lung tissue. This clonotype was sampled from a man between 70 and 80 years old with non-small cell lung cancer. Rearrangement joined TRBV29-1 to TRBJ2-7, and perhaps TRBD1 as D gene, on 5 matching bases. Here the CDR3 is given as CSIQPTDRPYEQYF. The nucleotide sequence reads as follows: TGCAGTATCCAACCTACCGACAGACCCTACGAGCAGTACTTC.